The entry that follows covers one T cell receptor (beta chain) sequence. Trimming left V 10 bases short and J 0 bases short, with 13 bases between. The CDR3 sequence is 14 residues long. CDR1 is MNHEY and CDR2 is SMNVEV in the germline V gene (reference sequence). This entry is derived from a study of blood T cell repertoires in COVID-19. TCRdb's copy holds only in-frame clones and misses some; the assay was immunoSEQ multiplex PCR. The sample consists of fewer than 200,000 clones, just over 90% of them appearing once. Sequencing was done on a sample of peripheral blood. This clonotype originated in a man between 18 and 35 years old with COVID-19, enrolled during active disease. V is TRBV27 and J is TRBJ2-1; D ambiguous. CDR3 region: CATRHGSSYNEQFF. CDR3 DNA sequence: TGTGCCACCCGACACGGAAGCTCCTACAATGAGCAGTTCTTC.